The 10 T cell receptor beta chains below all came from one sample that was sequenced in a study of blood T cell repertoires in COVID-19. Repertoires were generated with immunoSEQ multiplex PCR, while TCRdb's copy carries only in-frame clones and drops some. The table shows 72,000 or so clones, with about nine tenths occurring only once. The material sequenced was peripheral blood. Receptors originate from a woman aged 60-70 years with acute or convalescent COVID-19.

The V gene is TRBV5-1, the J gene TRBJ1-2, with a possible D match to TRBD1 (6 bases). Deletions cut 1 base from V and 6 bases from J, with 13 bases between. Per germline, CDR1 SGHRS and CDR2 YFSETQ. The CDR3 is made up of 14 amino acids. The CDR3 region is CASSLWDNEDGYTF. The CDR3 DNA reads TGCGCCAGCAGCTTGTGGGACAACGAGGATGGCTACACCTTC.

For this clone: This is likely an artifact of a read error, given a far larger clone one base away. This chain uses TRBV7-7 with TRBJ2-1; 13 nucleotides match TRBD2. This CDR3 region has 15 residues. Germline CDR1 SSHAT, CDR2 FNYEAQ (reference sequence). Losses at the gene ends were 5 bases for V and 7 bases for J; bases not matched to a gene: 5. This chain's CDR3 is CASSAGLAGANEQFF. CDR3 bases: TGTGCCAGCAGCGCAGGACTAGCGGGGGCAAATGAGCAGTTCTTC.

V gene TRBV19 combines with J gene TRBJ2-5; 11 bases agree with TRBD2. Germline CDR1 reads LNHDA; CDR2 reads SQIVND (reference sequence). This CDR3 comprises 17 residues. V shed 1 base and J 0 bases; nucleotides not matched to a gene: 4. The CDR3 DNA follows: TGTGCCAGTAGTATAGGGTCTAGCGGGGGGAACCAAGAGACCCAGTACTTC. This encodes CASSIGSSGGNQETQYF.

The chain is built from TRBV14 and TRBJ2-7; D is unclear. Germline V gene lookup returns CDR1 SGHDN and CDR2 FVKESK. This CDR3 has 14 amino acids. Trimming removed 1 base from V and 5 bases from J, with 12 bases in between. The CDR3 sequence: CASSQGGGFHEQYF. CDR3 coding DNA: TGTGCCAGCAGCCAAGGAGGTGGGTTCCACGAGCAGTACTTC.

This rearrangement joins TRBV28 to TRBJ2-6; D is possibly TRBD1 (6 bases). Trimming removed 4 bases from V and 0 bases from J, with 13 bases in between. The V gene's germline CDR1 is MDHEN and CDR2 SYDVKM. The CDR3 covers 17 residues. CDR3 sequence: CASSSQGPSSGANVLTF. The DNA for the CDR3 is TGTGCCAGCAGTTCTCAGGGGCCCAGCTCTGGGGCCAACGTCCTGACTTTC.

This chain uses TRBV7-9 with TRBJ2-3; D not certain. The V and J ends lost 0 bases and 2 bases respectively, with 6 bases between them. This CDR3 spans 14 amino acids. CDR1 and CDR2 (germline): SEHNR, FQNEAQ (reference sequence). The CDR3: CASSLASLTDTQYF. The CDR3 region has the DNA TGTGCCAGCAGCTTAGCGAGCCTCACAGATACGCAGTATTTT.

The rearrangement uses TRBV12-3 or TRBV12-4 and TRBJ1-1; no reliable D call. Trimming cost V 6 bases and J 10 bases, with 18 bases left between them. This CDR3 is built from 13 residues. Here the CDR3 reads CASSLNGLGGAFF. CDR3 nucleotide sequence: TGTGCCAGCAGCCTAAATGGATTGGGAGGAGCTTTCTTT.

This chain links TRBV6-1 with TRBJ2-3, with D hard to call. The V end was cut by 4 bases, the J end by 2 bases, with 16 bases between. The CDR3 length is 16 residues. Germline-derived CDR1 and CDR2 are MNHNS and SASEGT. CDR3 amino acids: CASSAPLAALTDTQYF. The CDR3 nucleotides are TGTGCCAGCAGTGCTCCGTTGGCGGCCCTCACAGATACGCAGTATTTT.

This rearrangement joins TRBV21-1 to TRBJ2-2; the D segment call TRBD1 is taken from the table without a DNA check. TRBV21-1 is shown as a pseudogene. The CDR3 length is 21 residues. In DNA, the CDR3 is TGTGCCAGCAGCAAAGTATGTCCGGCGGAGGGGGCGGGGTCGAACACCGGGGAGCTGTTTTTT. Protein sequence: CASSKVCPAEGAGSNTGELFF.

The chain carries TRBV27 and TRBJ1-6, with D possibly matching TRBD1 (5 bases). From germline, CDR1 is MNHEY and CDR2 SMNVEV (reference sequence). The CDR3 totals 16 residues. The V and J ends lost 6 bases and 4 bases respectively, with 16 bases between them. The chain's CDR3 is CASRGRPPFYNSPLHF. The CDR3 DNA sequence: TGTGCCAGCAGGGGGCGCCCGCCCTTTTATAATTCACCCCTCCACTTT.